This passage covers 9 T cell receptor beta chains from one sample sequenced in a study of T-cell reconstitution after alpha-beta-depleted transplantation in children. TCRbeta library preparation incorporated unique molecular identifiers. A single record per CDR3 protein comes from TCRdb applying MiXCR to the PCR reads. Of 500,000 to 600,000 distinct CDR3 sequences in the sample, approximately 20% were seen once. The sample consisted of PBMCs from the stem cell graft donor, taken from the stem cell graft. All receptors come from a human donor who donated a stem cell graft to a child with acute lymphoblastic leukemia.

This clonotype was seen a few times. This chain uses TRBV5-1 with TRBJ2-7; 8 nucleotides line up with TRBD2. In germline, CDR1 is SGHRS, CDR2 YFSETQ. This CDR3 contains 14 residues. Germline trimming cut 5 bases from V and 4 bases from J; bases unmatched to any gene: 8. CDR3 region: CASRLSGEAYEQYF. CDR3 sequence (DNA): TGCGCCAGCAGACTTAGCGGGGAAGCATACGAGCAGTACTTC.

The sample holds a few counts of this clonotype. The chain recombines TRBV4-2 with TRBJ2-7, with D tentatively TRBD2 (6 bases). This CDR3 contains 15 residues. Looked up from germline, CDR1 is LGHNA and CDR2 is YNFKEQ. V gave up 0 bases and J gave up 3 bases, with 12 bases separating them. The CDR3 protein is CASSQEGAGNYEQYF. As DNA, the CDR3 is TGTGCCAGCAGCCAAGAAGGTGCGGGGAACTACGAGCAGTACTTC.

This clonotype has more than one count but fewer than ten. J is TRBJ1-2 and V is TRBV20-1; possible D gene TRBD1, 5 bases. The V gene lost 6 bases and the J gene lost 7 bases, with 15 bases spanning the gap. The CDR3 contains 12 residues. Per the germline V gene, CDR1 is DFQATT and CDR2 is SNEGSKA (reference sequence). CDR3 sequence reads: CSAAPGSGGYTF. In DNA, the CDR3 is TGCAGTGCCGCACCAGGGTCCGGTGGCTACACCTTC.

In this sample, this clonotype turned up a few times. The J gene is TRBJ2-1, the V gene TRBV5-5; D remains ambiguous. CDR3 length equals 12 residues. Trimming pared 1 base from V and 8 bases from J, leaving 7 bases between. Germline CDR1 reads SGHKS; CDR2 reads YYEKEE (reference sequence). The CDR3 protein is CASSLIPDEQFF. Here the CDR3 DNA reads TGTGCCAGCAGCTTGATCCCGGATGAGCAGTTCTTC.

This clonotype was picked up a small number of times. This chain connects TRBV29-1 to TRBJ1-1; D possibly corresponds to TRBD1 (5 bases). V was cut by 6 bases and J by 2 bases, with 10 bases left in between. Germline CDR1 reads SQVTM; CDR2 reads ANQGSEA. The CDR3 loop spans 12 amino acids. The CDR3 nucleotides are TGCAGCGTGCCGGGGGTTAACACTGAAGCTTTCTTT. Amino acid sequence: CSVPGVNTEAFF.

At least ten counts were recorded for this clonotype. The chain recombines TRBV12-3 or TRBV12-4 with TRBJ1-4, with 8 bases fitting TRBD1. The CDR3 is 14 amino acids. V lost 2 bases to trimming and J lost 8 bases; unmatched junction nucleotides: 4. CDR3 protein: CASSLLQGAEKLFF. For the CDR3, the DNA is TGTGCCAGCAGTTTACTGCAGGGGGCGGAAAAACTGTTTTTT.

This clonotype has just a few counts. This chain connects TRBV4-1 to TRBJ1-1; D gene uncertain. CDR3 length equals 13 residues. Germline lookup yields CDR1 MGHRA and CDR2 YSYEKL. Between the trimmed V and J ends, which lost 1 base and 11 bases, there was a span of 14 bases. The CDR3 coding sequence is TGCGCCAGCAGCCAAGGCGGGTCCCTGAGGGCTTTCTTT. Protein: CASSQGGSLRAFF.

The J gene is TRBJ2-7, the V gene TRBV5-1; a possible D gene is TRBD1 (6 bases). CDR3 length: 14 amino acids. The germline gives CDR1 SGHRS, CDR2 YFSETQ. With 6 bases removed from V and 1 base from J, the gap between germline ends came to 14 bases. The CDR3 spells CASIPTQGSYEQYF. CDR3 coding DNA: TGCGCCAGCATACCTACCCAGGGGTCCTACGAGCAGTACTTC.

This clonotype was found a few times. The V call is TRBV5-1, the J call TRBJ1-2; D is perhaps TRBD1 (6 bases). Germline-derived CDR1 and CDR2 are SGHRS and YFSETQ. The CDR3 spans 14 residues. V was shortened by 0 bases and J by 2 bases, with 8 bases between the two germline ends. The CDR3 sequence: CASSLVDSNYGYTF. The CDR3 DNA reads TGCGCCAGCAGCTTGGTGGACAGCAACTATGGCTACACCTTC. The whole variable domain, filled in from reference TRBV5-1 and TRBJ1-2, reads KAGVTQTPRYLIKTRGQQVTLSCSPISGHRSVSWYQQTPGQGLQFLFEYFSETQRNKGNFPGRFSGRQFSNSRSEMNVSTLELGDSALYLCASSLVDSNYGYTFGSGTRLTVV.